These 18 T cell receptor beta chains were all obtained from the same sample, sequenced in a study of CXCR3-negative and CXCR3-positive naive CD8 T cells. Libraries were UMI-labeled 5' RACE TRB cDNA. No DNA is given; TCRdb re-called the 5' RACE reads and lists each CDR3 protein once. The sample's table shows 60,000 to 70,000 distinct CDR3 sequences. Their antigens remain unidentified. General study points: More hydrophobic TRB CDR3s were found in CXCR3-positive naive cells than in CXCR3-negative naive cells.

The sample comprised naive CXCR3+ CD8+ T cells from blood. Subset here: CD45RO-CCR7+CD27+CD95- naive CD8+ T cells expressing CXCR3 (TNR3+). These TCRs come from a human donor in good health. Some clones in this sample may be carry-over from other donors' samples.

This chain uses TRBV20-1 with TRBJ2-1; TCRdb's D call of TRBD2 is untestable without DNA. This CDR3 spans 15 amino acids. The germline CDR1 and CDR2 sequences are DFQATT and SNEGSKA (reference sequence). This chain's CDR3 is CSAPPLGGSYNEQFF.

This chain uses TRBV5-5 with TRBJ2-7; TCRdb proposes TRBD2, but this gene call is untestable without DNA. The length of the CDR3 is 12 residues. Per germline, CDR1 SGHKS and CDR2 YYEKEE (reference sequence). The CDR3: CASIGGAYEQYF.

The rearrangement joins TRBV5-4 to TRBJ1-4; with no DNA, the TCRdb D assignment of TRBD1 cannot be verified. The germline V gene encodes CDR1 SGHNT and CDR2 YYREEE (reference sequence). There are 15 residues in the CDR3. The CDR3 here is CASSGAGTDNEKLFF.

The chain carries TRBV20-1 and TRBJ2-3; lacking DNA, the TRBD1 call made by TCRdb goes unchecked. Germline V gives CDR1 DFQATT, CDR2 SNEGSKA (reference sequence). This CDR3 contains 13 residues. The CDR3 spells CSASSPSSDTQYF.

This chain connects TRBV28 to TRBJ1-1. The V gene's germline CDR1 is MDHEN and CDR2 SYDVKM. The CDR3 is 13 amino acids. The CDR3 is CASSQILNTEAFF.

The V call is TRBV27, the J call TRBJ1-2. The CDR3 spans 13 residues. From germline, CDR1 is MNHEY and CDR2 SMNVEV (reference sequence). The CDR3 here is CATRTSYDYGYTF.

CDR3 sequence: CSGGGGYQAFF. The rearrangement links TRBV29-1 to TRBJ1-1; without DNA, the TCRdb call of TRBD1 cannot be checked. CDR3 length: 11 amino acids. Germline V gene data show CDR1 as SQVTM and CDR2 as ANQGSEA.

This chain links TRBV6-5 with TRBJ2-3. Per the germline V gene, CDR1 is MNHEY and CDR2 is SVGAGI. This CDR3 is built from 15 residues. The CDR3 spells CASSYSTINADTQYF.

This chain joins TRBV5-1 and TRBJ2-1; no DNA is available, so the TRBD1 call from TCRdb remains unchecked. The germline V gene has CDR1 SGHRS and CDR2 YFSETQ. There are 15 residues in the CDR3. CDR3 loop: CASSLINRGRFEQFF.

The chain uses TRBV12-3 or TRBV12-4 and TRBJ2-1; there is no DNA to check the TCRdb D call of TRBD2. The CDR3 totals 11 residues. CDR3 sequence: CASTFGEQEFF.

The CDR3 loop reads CASSWRTGVFNEQFF. The chain uses TRBV28 and TRBJ2-1; the TRBD1 assignment by TCRdb is unverifiable without DNA. The CDR3 totals 15 residues. Germline V gives CDR1 MDHEN, CDR2 SYDVKM.

The chain combines TRBV5-1 with TRBJ2-1. Germline CDR1 is SGHRS and CDR2 is YFSETQ. The CDR3 length is 16 residues. The CDR3 sequence is CASSLASVGTYNEQFF.

The chain uses TRBV5-6 and TRBJ2-1. This CDR3 spans 13 amino acids. Germline CDR1 and CDR2: SGHDT and YYEEEE. The chain's CDR3 is CASSLPGRNEQFF. The whole variable domain, filled in from reference TRBV5-6 and TRBJ2-1, reads DAGVTQSPTHLIKTRGQQVTLRCSPKSGHDTVSWYQQALGQGPQFIFQYYEEEERQRGNFPDRFSGHQFPNYSSELNVNALLLGDSALYLCASSLPGRNEQFFGPGTRLTVL.

J is TRBJ2-2 and V is TRBV7-3; TCRdb indicates TRBD2, and absent DNA this call remains unverified. Germline CDR1 is SGHTA and CDR2 is FQGTGA. The CDR3 extends over 16 amino acids. The CDR3 loop is CASSPSGLPPTGELFF.

This chain uses TRBV12-3 or TRBV12-4 with TRBJ2-1; no DNA is available, so the TRBD1 call from TCRdb remains unchecked. The CDR3 is 17 amino acids. The CDR3 protein is CASDLPGHLSSYNEQFF.

The chain combines TRBV7-2 with TRBJ2-7; the D call from TCRdb, TRBD2, cannot be confirmed without DNA. The CDR3 is 15 amino acids. Per germline, CDR1 SGHTA and CDR2 FQGNSA. The CDR3: CASSLGLLVKYEQYF.

The rearrangement links TRBV29-1 to TRBJ2-2; TCRdb designates TRBD1, a call that cannot be tested without DNA. The CDR3 sequence is 12 residues long. Germline V gene sequence: CDR1 SQVTM, CDR2 ANQGSEA. CDR3: CSGQGNTGELFF.

This sequence joins TRBV4-3 and TRBJ2-1. CDR3 length: 15 amino acids. Germline CDR1 and CDR2: LGHNA and YSLEER. Here the CDR3 reads CASSQDRISNNEQFF.